These 19 T cell receptor beta chains came from one sample sequenced in a study of blood T cell repertoires in COVID-19 (dated by TCRdb to between 2020 and 2021). Receptor amplification or capture employed the immunoSEQ multiplex PCR assay. Here the immuneACCESS table is served through TCRdb, limited to in-frame sequences with V and J called. Missing clones are a known gap in these copies; in checked studies unresolved V genes cover under half, and the rest lacks a known reason. In this sample the table shows about 170,000 clones, 85% to 90% of which occur a single time. Jointly, the top ten make up roughly 9.8% of the sample. The sample taken for sequencing was peripheral blood. Receptors originate from a woman aged 60-70 years with COVID-19, enrolled during active disease.

The CDR3 coding sequence is TGTGCCAGCAGATCCGGGACAGGGGGCGAGCAGTACTTC. It encodes CASRSGTGGEQYF. The genes are TRBV11-3 and TRBJ2-7, with TRBD1 identical over 11 bases. Per germline, CDR1 SGHNT and CDR2 YENEEA. Trimming cost V 6 bases and J 6 bases; bases outside gene matches: 4. CDR3 length: 13 amino acids.

V gene TRBV11-2 combines with J gene TRBJ1-5, with D hard to call. V lost 5 bases, J lost 0 bases, and 11 bases lay in between. Germline CDR1 SGHAT, CDR2 FQNNGV. The CDR3 covers 15 residues. The CDR3: CASSPLRGSNQPQHF. DNA for the CDR3: TGTGCCAGCAGCCCTCTCCGGGGTAGCAATCAGCCCCAGCATTTT.

The chain carries TRBV6-5 and TRBJ1-2, with D possibly TRBD1 on 5 matching bases. The germline V gene encodes CDR1 MNHEY and CDR2 SVGAGI. The CDR3 has 13 residues. Trimming took off 7 bases at V and 3 bases at J, with 12 bases between the two ends. CDR3 region: CASTERGDYGYTF. The CDR3 DNA follows: TGTGCCAGCACCGAACGGGGGGACTATGGCTACACCTTC.

The chain recombines TRBV5-1 with TRBJ1-6; 8 bases agree with TRBD1. With V trimmed by 6 bases and J by 5 bases, 7 bases remained unmatched. Per the germline V gene, CDR1 is SGHRS and CDR2 is YFSETQ. CDR3 length: 15 amino acids. The CDR3 is CASKIQGVNNSPLHF. CDR3 DNA sequence: TGCGCCAGCAAAATACAGGGGGTTAATAATTCACCCCTCCACTTT.

The CDR3 DNA follows: TGCGCCAGCAGCTTGAGGGACAGGGTTTCAAACTATGGCTACACCTTC. Translation: CASSLRDRVSNYGYTF. The chain uses TRBV5-1 and TRBJ1-2; 9 positions match TRBD1. Germline V gene lookup returns CDR1 SGHRS and CDR2 YFSETQ. The ends lost 1 base at V and 2 bases at J; junction bases unmatched: 6. CDR3 length equals 16 residues. The variable domain in full, completed from reference TRBV5-1 and TRBJ1-2, reads KAGVTQTPRYLIKTRGQQVTLSCSPISGHRSVSWYQQTPGQGLQFLFEYFSETQRNKGNFPGRFSGRQFSNSRSEMNVSTLELGDSALYLCASSLRDRVSNYGYTFGSGTRLTVV.

The chain links TRBV30 to TRBJ2-7, with 7 bases that match TRBD1. The CDR3 has 14 amino acids. J was trimmed by 5 bases and V by 4 bases; bases with no gene match: 11. Per germline, CDR1 GTSNPN and CDR2 SVGIG (reference sequence). The CDR3 DNA sequence: TGTGCCTGGACTTTAGGACAGGTGGACGACGAGCAGTACTTC. This sequence encodes CAWTLGQVDDEQYF.

V is TRBV7-9 and J is TRBJ2-5, with a weak D call TRBD1 (5 bases). Germline CDR1 SEHNR, CDR2 FQNEAQ (reference sequence). The CDR3 covers 17 residues. V was pared by 1 base and J by 5 bases, with 20 bases between. CDR3 region: CASSLVYGPGFGETQYF. Written as DNA, the CDR3 is TGTGCCAGCAGCTTAGTATACGGGCCAGGGTTCGGGGAGACCCAGTACTTC.

This chain links TRBV19 with TRBJ2-2, with TRBD1 identical over 9 bases. The V gene end was trimmed by 7 bases and the J gene end by 3 bases; junction bases not matched to a gene: 6. Germline CDR1 is LNHDA and CDR2 is SQIVND (reference sequence). This CDR3 spans 15 amino acids. The CDR3 DNA is TGTGCCAGTACCCGGGACAGGGCTTACACCGGGGAGCTGTTTTTT. Translated: CASTRDRAYTGELFF.

The chain has TRBV11-2 and TRBJ2-7, with D hard to call. V lost 0 bases and J 2 bases, leaving 17 bases between the germline ends. The CDR3 loop spans 17 amino acids. Per the germline V gene, CDR1 is SGHAT and CDR2 is FQNNGV. The CDR3 region has the DNA TGTGCCAGCAGCTTAGATCGCGGCAGAAGCAGACCCTACGAGCAGTACTTC. This gives the protein CASSLDRGRSRPYEQYF.

This clone was counted only a few times. This chain joins TRBV20-1 and TRBJ1-1; a possible D gene is TRBD1 (6 bases). CDR1 is DFQATT and CDR2 is SNEGSKA in the germline V gene (reference sequence). V lost 3 bases, J lost 4 bases, and 12 bases lay in between. The length of the CDR3 is 13 residues. The DNA for the CDR3 is TGCAGTGCTAGTCAGGGGACGAGCACTGAAGCTTTCTTT. Protein product: CSASQGTSTEAFF.

For this clone: At the DNA level, this CDR3 is encoded by other sequences in the same sample as well. The rearrangement links TRBV6-5 to TRBJ1-5; 9 bases are a match to TRBD1. Trimming at V came to 6 bases and at J to 2 bases, leaving 5 bases not matched to a gene. The CDR3 is made up of 15 amino acids. Germline assignment: CDR1 MNHEY and CDR2 SVGAGI. CDR3 bases: TGTGCCAGCAGCCTGGGACAGGGAGGCAATCAGCCCCAGCATTTT. This translates into CASSLGQGGNQPQHF.

The rearrangement joins TRBV5-5 to TRBJ1-4, with D uncertain. V gave up 0 bases and J gave up 7 bases, with 10 bases separating them. Germline CDR1 is SGHKS and CDR2 is YYEKEE (reference sequence). This CDR3 comprises 14 residues. CDR3 protein: CASSLGDLGEKLFF. As DNA, the CDR3 is TGTGCCAGCAGCTTGGGAGACTTAGGTGAAAAACTGTTTTTT.

This clone was recorded only once. The V call is TRBV18, the J call TRBJ2-3; 13 bases agree with TRBD2. With 1 base clipped from V and 2 bases from J, the junction kept 15 bases outside the gene matches. The CDR3 has 21 residues. Looked up from germline, CDR1 is KGHSH and CDR2 is LQKENI. The CDR3 DNA follows: TGTGCCAGCTCACCACGAGGTCCCGGGACTAGCGGGAATGAAGTCACAGATACGCAGTATTTT. Its translation is CASSPRGPGTSGNEVTDTQYF.

This clone was counted once. The CDR3 coding sequence is TGTGCCAGCAGGCGACAGGGGGCGGGGAACACCGGGGAGCTGTTTTTT. Translation: CASRRQGAGNTGELFF. The chain is built from TRBV7-2 and TRBJ2-2; 10 nucleotides match TRBD1. Germline V gives CDR1 SGHTA, CDR2 FQGNSA. V lost 6 bases and J lost 1; bases outside the gene matches: 5. This CDR3 contains 16 residues.

For the CDR3, the DNA is TGTGCCAGTAATCAGGGTTATTCACCCCTCCACTTT. As protein: CASNQGYSPLHF. The rearrangement joins TRBV19 to TRBJ1-6, with D perhaps TRBD1 (5 bases). Germline CDR1 LNHDA, CDR2 SQIVND (reference sequence). The CDR3 loop spans 12 amino acids. V was cut by 7 bases and J by 8 bases, with 9 bases left in between.

The chain carries TRBV11-3 and TRBJ2-7; D is perhaps TRBD2 (5 bases). V gave up 5 bases and J gave up 1 base, with 15 bases separating them. Germline V gene lookup returns CDR1 SGHNT and CDR2 YENEEA. This CDR3 comprises 15 residues. CDR3 in DNA: TGTGCCAGCAGCCCTGGACGCGGCGGGTCCTACGAGCAGTACTTC. Encoded protein: CASSPGRGGSYEQYF. The variable domain in full, completed from reference TRBV11-3 and TRBJ2-7, reads EAGVVQSPRYKIIEKKQPVAFWCNPISGHNTLYWYLQNLGQGPELLIRYENEEAVDDSQLPKDRFSAERLKGVDSTLKIQPAELGDSAVYLCASSPGRGGSYEQYFGPGTRLTVT.

In its sample, this clone was seen once. This rearrangement joins TRBV24-1 to TRBJ2-7; TRBD1 agrees at 11 bases. Germline V gene lookup returns CDR1 KGHDR and CDR2 SFDVKD. The junction had 11 bases not matched to a gene; V was cut back by 8 bases and J by 0 bases. The CDR3 is 17 residues long. CDR3 in amino acids: CATIHGDRGDLSYEQYF. As DNA, the CDR3 is TGTGCCACCATTCACGGGGACAGGGGGGACCTCTCCTACGAGCAGTACTTC.

The chain employs TRBV11-3 and TRBJ2-7; possibly TRBD2 for D (5 bases). CDR3 length equals 14 residues. Trimming stripped 5 bases from V and 4 bases from J, with 15 bases between. Germline CDR1 reads SGHNT; CDR2 reads YENEEA. CDR3 DNA sequence: TGTGCCAGCAGCCCGGAGGCTAGTCGGTACGAGCAGTACTTC. This translates into CASSPEASRYEQYF.

The V call is TRBV6-2 or TRBV6-3, the J call TRBJ1-2; a possible D gene is TRBD1 (5 bases). Trimming cost V 5 bases and J 3 bases, with 16 bases left between them. The CDR3 length is 15 residues. Germline V gene data show CDR1 as MNHEY and CDR2 as SVGEGT. CDR3 protein: CASSPFARADYGYTF. The CDR3 coding sequence is TGTGCCAGCAGTCCCTTTGCCAGGGCGGACTATGGCTACACCTTC.